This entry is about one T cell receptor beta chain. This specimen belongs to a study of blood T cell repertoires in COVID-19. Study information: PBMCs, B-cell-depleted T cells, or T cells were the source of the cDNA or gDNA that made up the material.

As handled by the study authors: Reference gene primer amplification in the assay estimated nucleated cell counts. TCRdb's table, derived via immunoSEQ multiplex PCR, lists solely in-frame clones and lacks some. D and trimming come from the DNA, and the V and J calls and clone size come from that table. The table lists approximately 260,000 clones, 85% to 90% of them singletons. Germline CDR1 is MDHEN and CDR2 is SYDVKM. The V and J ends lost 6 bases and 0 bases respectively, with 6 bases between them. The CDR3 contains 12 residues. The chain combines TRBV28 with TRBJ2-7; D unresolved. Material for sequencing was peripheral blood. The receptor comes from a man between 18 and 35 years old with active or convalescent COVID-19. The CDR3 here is CASRVGSYEQYF. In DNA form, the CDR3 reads TGTGCCAGCAGAGTCGGCTCCTACGAGCAGTACTTC.